This TCR beta chain appears in the sequencing data of a study of T-cell reconstitution after alpha-beta-depleted transplantation in children. Study-level points and caveats: Reported findings indicate that, about two months after transplant, alpha-beta T cells came from several hundred expanded clones, which were derived from non-depleted graft cells.

Library preparation (for TCRbeta) was performed with unique molecular identifiers. TCRdb processed the PCR reads anew with MiXCR; each CDR3 protein has one entry. Of about 600,000 distinct CDR3 sequences listed, under 30% were seen once; the top ten hold roughly 15%. As regards this clonotype: The antigen is undetermined.

The specimen comprised PBMCs, mostly from graft donor cells, sampled 360 days after TCRalphabeta/CD19-depleted stem cell transplant. The receptor was isolated from a boy younger than two who had a stem cell transplant for acute myeloid leukemia, so the T cells may come from the graft donor.

DNA of the CDR3: TGTGCCAGCAGCTTAAGTAGAGCCATCGAGACCCAGTACTTC. This gives the protein CASSLSRAIETQYF. The rearrangement links TRBV7-9 to TRBJ2-5; D gene uncertain. V shed 2 bases and J shed 5 bases, with 12 bases lying between them. The V gene's germline CDR1 is SEHNR and CDR2 FQNEAQ (reference sequence). The CDR3 sequence is 14 residues long.